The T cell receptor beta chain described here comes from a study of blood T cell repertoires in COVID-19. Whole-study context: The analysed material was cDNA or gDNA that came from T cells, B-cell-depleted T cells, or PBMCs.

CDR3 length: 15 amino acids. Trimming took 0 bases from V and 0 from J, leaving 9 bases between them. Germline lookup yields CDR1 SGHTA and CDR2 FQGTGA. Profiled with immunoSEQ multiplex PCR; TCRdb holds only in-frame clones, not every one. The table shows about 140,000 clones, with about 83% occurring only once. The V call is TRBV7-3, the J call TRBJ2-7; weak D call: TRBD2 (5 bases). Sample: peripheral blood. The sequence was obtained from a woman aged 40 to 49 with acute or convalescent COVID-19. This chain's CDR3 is CASSLTSGSSYEQYF. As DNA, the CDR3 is TGTGCCAGCAGCTTAACGTCGGGGAGCTCCTACGAGCAGTACTTC.